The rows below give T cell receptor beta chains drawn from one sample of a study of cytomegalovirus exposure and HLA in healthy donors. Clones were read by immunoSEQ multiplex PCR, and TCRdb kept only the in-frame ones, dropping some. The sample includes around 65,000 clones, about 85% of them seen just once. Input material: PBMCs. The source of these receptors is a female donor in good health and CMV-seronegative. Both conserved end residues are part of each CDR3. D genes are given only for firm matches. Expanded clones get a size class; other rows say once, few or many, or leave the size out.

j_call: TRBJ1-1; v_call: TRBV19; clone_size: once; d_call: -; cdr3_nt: TGTGCCAGTAGTATGAGAGTCAGGGATAAAGCTTTCTTT; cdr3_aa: CASSMRVRDKAFF
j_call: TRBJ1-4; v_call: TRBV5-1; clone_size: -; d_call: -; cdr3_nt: TGCGCCAGCAGCTTGGGAATCCAGGGTAGGGAAAAACTGTTTTTT; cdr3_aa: CASSLGIQGREKLFF
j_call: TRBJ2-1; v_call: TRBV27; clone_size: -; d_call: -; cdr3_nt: TGTGCCAGCAGTTTAGAACTTATTAGCTCCTACAATGAGCAGTTCTTC; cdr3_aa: CASSLELISSYNEQFF
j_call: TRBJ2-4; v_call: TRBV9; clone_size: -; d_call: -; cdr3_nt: TGTGCCAGCAGTGACGTTCTAGTGGCCAAAAACATTCAGTACTTC; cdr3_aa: CASSDVLVAKNIQYF
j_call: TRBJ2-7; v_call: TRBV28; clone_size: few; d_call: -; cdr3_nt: TGTGCCAGCAGCGTAGGGGTGACATCACTCTCCTACGAGCAGTACTTC; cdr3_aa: CASSVGVTSLSYEQYF
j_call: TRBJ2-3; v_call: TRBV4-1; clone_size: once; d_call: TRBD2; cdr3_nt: TGCGCCAGCAGCCAAGAGCCCGCATTCGGGGGGTTCACAGATACGCAGTATTTT; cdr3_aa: CASSQEPAFGGFTDTQYF
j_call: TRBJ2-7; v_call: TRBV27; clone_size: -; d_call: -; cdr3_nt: TGTGCCAGCAGCCTAGGACAGACCTACGAGCAGTACTTC; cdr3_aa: CASSLGQTYEQYF
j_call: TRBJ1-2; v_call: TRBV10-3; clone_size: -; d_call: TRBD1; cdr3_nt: TGTGCCATCAGGGGGGACAGTTCCTATGGCTACACCTTC; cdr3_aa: CAIRGDSSYGYTF
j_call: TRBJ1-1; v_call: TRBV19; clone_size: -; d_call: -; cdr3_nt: TGTGCCAGTAGTGGGTGGGCCTTTGAAGCTTTCTTT; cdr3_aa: CASSGWAFEAFF
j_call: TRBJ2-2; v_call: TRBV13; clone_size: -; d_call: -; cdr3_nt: TGTGCCAGCGCCTACCGGGGACAGAACACCGGGGAGCTGTTTTTT; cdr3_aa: CASAYRGQNTGELFF
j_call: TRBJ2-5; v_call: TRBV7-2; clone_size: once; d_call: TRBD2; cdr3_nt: TGTGCCAGCAGCTTAGGACTAGCGGGCGGGGAAGAGACCCAGTACTTC; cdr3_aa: CASSLGLAGGEETQYF
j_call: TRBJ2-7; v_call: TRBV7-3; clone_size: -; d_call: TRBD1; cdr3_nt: TGTGCCAGCAGCACAACACCGGGACAGGGGATCGAGCAGTACTTC; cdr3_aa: CASSTTPGQGIEQYF
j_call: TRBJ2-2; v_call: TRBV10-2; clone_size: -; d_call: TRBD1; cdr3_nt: TGCGCCAGCGGACAGGGGAACACCGGGGAGCTGTTTTTT; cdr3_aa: CASGQGNTGELFF
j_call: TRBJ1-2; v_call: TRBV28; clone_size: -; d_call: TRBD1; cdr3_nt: TGTGCCATGGGTACAGGGGTAAGGGATGGCTACACCTTC; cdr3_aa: CAMGTGVRDGYTF
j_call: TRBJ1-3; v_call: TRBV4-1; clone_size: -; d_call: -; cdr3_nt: TGCGCCAGCAGCCAAGTCCAGGGAGGAACCATATATTTT; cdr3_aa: CASSQVQGGTIYF
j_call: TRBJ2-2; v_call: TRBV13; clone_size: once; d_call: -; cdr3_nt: TGTGCCAGCAGCCGTCGCCTGGCGGGTACGAACACCGGGGAGCTGTTTTTT; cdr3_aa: CASSRRLAGTNTGELFF
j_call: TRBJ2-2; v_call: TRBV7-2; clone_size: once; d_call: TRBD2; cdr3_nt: TGTGCCAGCAGTCTACTAGCGGGGAGGGACACCGGGGAGCTGTTTTTT; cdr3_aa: CASSLLAGRDTGELFF
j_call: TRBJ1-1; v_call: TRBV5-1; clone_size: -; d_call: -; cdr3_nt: TGCGCCAGCAGCTTGGGGTACGGAACGGCGGACACTGAAGCTTTCTTT; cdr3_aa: CASSLGYGTADTEAFF
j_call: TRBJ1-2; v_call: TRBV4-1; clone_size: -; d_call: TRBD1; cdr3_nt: TGCGCCAGCAGCCACCCACAGGGGAACTATGGCTACACCTTC; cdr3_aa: CASSHPQGNYGYTF
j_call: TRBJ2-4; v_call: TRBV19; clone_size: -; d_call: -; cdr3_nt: TGTGCCAGTAGTATCAGGATTAGGGGCGGAACCAATCTAGCCAAAAACATTCAGTACTTC; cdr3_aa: CASSIRIRGGTNLAKNIQYF
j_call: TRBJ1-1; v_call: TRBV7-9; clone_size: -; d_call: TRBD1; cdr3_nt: TGTGCCAGCAGCCCACCGACAGGGGTGAACACTGAAGCTTTCTTT; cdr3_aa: CASSPPTGVNTEAFF
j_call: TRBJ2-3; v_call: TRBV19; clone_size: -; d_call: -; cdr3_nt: TGTGCCAGTAGTATGGCTAATCGTTGGGCAGGGGCGAAAACCTTAAGGTATTTT; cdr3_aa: CASSMANRWAGAKTLRYF
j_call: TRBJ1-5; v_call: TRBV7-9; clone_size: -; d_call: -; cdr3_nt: TGTGCCAGCAGCTTAGTATTGCAGGGGAATAGCAATCAGCCCCAGCATTTT; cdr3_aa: CASSLVLQGNSNQPQHF
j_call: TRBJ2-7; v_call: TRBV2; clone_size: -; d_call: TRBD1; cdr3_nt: TGTGCCAGCCGGGACAGTCTAAGCTCCTACGAGCAGTACTTC; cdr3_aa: CASRDSLSSYEQYF
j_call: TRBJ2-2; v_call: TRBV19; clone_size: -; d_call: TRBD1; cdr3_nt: TGTGCCAGTAGTCCAGGACAGGGTCGCACCGGGGAGCTGTTTTTT; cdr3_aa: CASSPGQGRTGELFF
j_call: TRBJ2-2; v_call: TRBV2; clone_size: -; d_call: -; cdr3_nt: TGTGCCAGCAGTGAAAACAGGAGAAACACCGGGGAGCTGTTTTTT; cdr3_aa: CASSENRRNTGELFF
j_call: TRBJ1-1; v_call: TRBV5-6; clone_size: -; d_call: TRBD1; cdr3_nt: TGTGCCAGCACCGACAGGGCCACTGAAGCTTTCTTT; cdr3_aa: CASTDRATEAFF
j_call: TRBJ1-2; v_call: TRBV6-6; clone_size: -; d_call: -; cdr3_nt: TGTGCCAGCAGTCCCGGGTCCTTCTATGAAGGCTACACCTTC; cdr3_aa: CASSPGSFYEGYTF
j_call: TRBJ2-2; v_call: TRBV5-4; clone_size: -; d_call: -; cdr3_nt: TGTGCCAGCAGCTTTGGTGGGGCCGCCGGGGAGCTGTTTTTT; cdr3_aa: CASSFGGAAGELFF
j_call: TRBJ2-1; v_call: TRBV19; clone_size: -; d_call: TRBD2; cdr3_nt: TGTGCCAGTAGTAGCGGGGGCTCCTACAATGAGCAGTTCTTC; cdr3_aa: CASSSGGSYNEQFF
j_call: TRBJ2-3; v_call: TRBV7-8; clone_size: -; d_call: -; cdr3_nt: TGTGCCAGCAGCGCGAGGGGCCCGGGCGGGACTACGCAGTATTTT; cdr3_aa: CASSARGPGGTTQYF
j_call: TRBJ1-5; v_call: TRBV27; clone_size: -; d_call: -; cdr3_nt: TGTGCCAGCAGTTTAGGCAAGTCCCTCAATCAGCCCCAGCATTTT; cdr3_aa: CASSLGKSLNQPQHF
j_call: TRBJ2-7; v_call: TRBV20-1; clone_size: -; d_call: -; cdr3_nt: TGCAGTACTAGGAGGGACTACGAGCAGTACTTC; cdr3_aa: CSTRRDYEQYF
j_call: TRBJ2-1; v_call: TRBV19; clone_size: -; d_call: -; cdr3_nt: TGTGCCAGTAGTATCAACTCCTACAATGAGCAGTTCTTC; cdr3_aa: CASSINSYNEQFF
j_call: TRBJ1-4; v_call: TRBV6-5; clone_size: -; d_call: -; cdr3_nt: TGTGCCAGCAGTACCCGGGGCGGGAGTTTTGAAAAACTGTTTTTT; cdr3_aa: CASSTRGGSFEKLFF
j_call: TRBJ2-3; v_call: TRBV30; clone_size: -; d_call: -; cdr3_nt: TGTGCCTGGAGTCAGGGACAAGATACGCAGTATTTT; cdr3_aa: CAWSQGQDTQYF
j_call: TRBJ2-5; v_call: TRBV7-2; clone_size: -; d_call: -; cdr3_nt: TGTGCCAGCAGCTTAACGAGTAGGGGTAGCGGAAACCAAGAGACCCAGTACTTC; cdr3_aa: CASSLTSRGSGNQETQYF
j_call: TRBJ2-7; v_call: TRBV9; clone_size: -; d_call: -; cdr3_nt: TGTGCCAGCAGCGCTCCACAGACCTACGAGCAGTACTTC; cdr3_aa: CASSAPQTYEQYF
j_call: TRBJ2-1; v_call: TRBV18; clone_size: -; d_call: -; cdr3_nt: TGTGCCAGCTCACCTGGTAGTAGCTCCTACAATGAGCAGTTCTTC; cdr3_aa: CASSPGSSSYNEQFF
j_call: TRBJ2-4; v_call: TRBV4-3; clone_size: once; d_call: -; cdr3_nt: TGCGCCAGCAGCCAACTTCTTGGGGGACACAAAAACATTCAGTACTTC; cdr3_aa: CASSQLLGGHKNIQYF
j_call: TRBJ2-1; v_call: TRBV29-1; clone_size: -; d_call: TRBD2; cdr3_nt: TGCAGCGTTCCTAGCGGGAGTATGGGCAATGAGCAGTTCTTC; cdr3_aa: CSVPSGSMGNEQFF
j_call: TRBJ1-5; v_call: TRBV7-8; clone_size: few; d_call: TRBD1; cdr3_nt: TGTGCCAGCAGCCCGGGACAGGCGAACAATCAGCCCCAGCATTTT; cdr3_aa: CASSPGQANNQPQHF
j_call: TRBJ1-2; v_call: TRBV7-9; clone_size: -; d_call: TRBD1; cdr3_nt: TGTGCCAGCAGCTTAGGTTACAGGGGAAGTACTGGCTACACCTTC; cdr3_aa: CASSLGYRGSTGYTF
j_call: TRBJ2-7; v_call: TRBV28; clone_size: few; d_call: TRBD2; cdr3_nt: TGTGCCAGCAGTCCGTGGACTAGCGGGAGGGGGGGTTACGAGCAGTACTTC; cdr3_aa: CASSPWTSGRGGYEQYF
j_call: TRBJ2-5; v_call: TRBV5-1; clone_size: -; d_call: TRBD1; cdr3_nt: TGCGCCAGCAGCTTCGGACAGGGGAGGACAGAGAGGGGAGAGACCCAGTACTTC; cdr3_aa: CASSFGQGRTERGETQYF
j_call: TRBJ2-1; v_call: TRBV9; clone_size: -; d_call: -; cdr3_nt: TGTGCCAGCAGCGTAGAAGGGATCCCAGGGGCAAACAATGAGCAGTTCTTC; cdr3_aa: CASSVEGIPGANNEQFF
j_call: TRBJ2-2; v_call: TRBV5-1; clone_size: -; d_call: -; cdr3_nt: TGCGCCAGCAGCTTGGCGCCCGGGGTAGACGGGGAGCTGTTTTTT; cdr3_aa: CASSLAPGVDGELFF
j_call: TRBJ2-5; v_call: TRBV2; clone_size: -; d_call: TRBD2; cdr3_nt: TGTGCCAGCAGTGACGAGCGGTCTAGCGGGTACCAAGAGACCCAGTACTTC; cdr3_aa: CASSDERSSGYQETQYF
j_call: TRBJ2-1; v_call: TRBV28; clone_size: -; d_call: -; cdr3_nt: TGTGCCAGCAGTGTAGTCCCGGGACTGGGTCTATACAATGAGCAGTTCTTC; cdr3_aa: CASSVVPGLGLYNEQFF
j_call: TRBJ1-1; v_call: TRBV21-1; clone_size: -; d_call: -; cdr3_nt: TGTGCCTGCCGGAGAACCCTCAGGGGGCAGGTCACTGAAGCTTTCTTT; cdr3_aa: CACRRTLRGQVTEAFF
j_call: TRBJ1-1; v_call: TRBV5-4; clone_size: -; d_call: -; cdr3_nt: TGTGCCAGCAGCTGGGGACTCCTGAACACTGAAGCTTTCTTT; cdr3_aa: CASSWGLLNTEAFF
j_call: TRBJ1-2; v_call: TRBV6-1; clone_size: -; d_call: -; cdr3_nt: TGTGCCAGCACTGAATATAACTATGGCTACACCTTC; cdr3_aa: CASTEYNYGYTF
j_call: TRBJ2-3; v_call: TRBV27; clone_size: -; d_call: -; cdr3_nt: TGTGCCAGCAGTTTAGGAGAGGGAGACGTTAGCACAGATACGCAGTATTTT; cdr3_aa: CASSLGEGDVSTDTQYF
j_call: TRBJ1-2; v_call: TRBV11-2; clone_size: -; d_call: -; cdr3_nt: TGTGCCAGCAGCTTTTTATTTGGCTACACCTTC; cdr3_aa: CASSFLFGYTF
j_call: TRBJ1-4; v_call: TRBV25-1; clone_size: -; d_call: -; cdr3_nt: TGTGCCAGCAGTTTAGCCCTTACAACTAATGAAAAACTGTTTTTT; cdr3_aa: CASSLALTTNEKLFF
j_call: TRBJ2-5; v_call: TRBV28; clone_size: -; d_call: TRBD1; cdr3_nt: TGTGCCAGCAATATTGGGGGACAGGGTTGGGAGACCCAGTACTTC; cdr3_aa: CASNIGGQGWETQYF
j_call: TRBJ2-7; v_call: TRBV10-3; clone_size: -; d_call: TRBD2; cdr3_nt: TGTGCCATCAGCCAGCGGGAAGACTACGAGCAGTACTTC; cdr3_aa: CAISQREDYEQYF